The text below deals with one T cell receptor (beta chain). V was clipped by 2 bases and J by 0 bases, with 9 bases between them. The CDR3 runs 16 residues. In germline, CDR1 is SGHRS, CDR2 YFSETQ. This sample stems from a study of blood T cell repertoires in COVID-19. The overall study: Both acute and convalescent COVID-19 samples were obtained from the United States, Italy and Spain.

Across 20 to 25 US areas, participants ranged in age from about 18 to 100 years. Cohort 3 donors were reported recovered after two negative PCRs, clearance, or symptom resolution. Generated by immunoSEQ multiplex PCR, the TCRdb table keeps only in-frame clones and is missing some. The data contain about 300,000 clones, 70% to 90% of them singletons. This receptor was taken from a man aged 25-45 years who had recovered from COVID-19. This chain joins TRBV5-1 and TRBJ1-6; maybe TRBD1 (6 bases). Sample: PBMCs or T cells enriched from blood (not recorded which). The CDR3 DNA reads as TGCGCCAGCAGCTTTAGACAGGTCTCCTATAATTCACCCCTCCACTTT. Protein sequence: CASSFRQVSYNSPLHF.